Listed below are T cell receptor beta chains from one sample, sequenced in a study of CD8 T cells in Susac syndrome. One entry per CDR3 protein, called by TCRdb with MiXCR from the immunoSEQ multiplex PCR reads. This table has about 280,000 distinct CDR3 sequences, around 84% appearing once. Sequencing input: CD8+ T cells from PBMCs. All receptors come from a human donor with multiple sclerosis. The CDR3 runs from the conserved cysteine through the conserved F or W. Fields, in order: clone size, V gene, J gene, D gene, CDR3 DNA, CDR3 protein. D genes are given only for firm matches. Clone size is given for some rows only: seen once, a few or many times, or a class if the clone is expanded.

clone size: NA; V gene: TRBV6-5; J gene: TRBJ2-1; D gene: NA; CDR3 DNA: TGTGCCAGCAGTTACTCGGTCTGGGGGGTGGCGGGGAGTAACAATGAGCAGTTCTTC; CDR3 protein: CASSYSVWGVAGSNNEQFF
clone size: NA; V gene: TRBV7-8; J gene: TRBJ2-7; D gene: NA; CDR3 DNA: TGTGCCAGCATGCCAGAGCGGGCCGAGGACGAGCAGTACTTC; CDR3 protein: CASMPERAEDEQYF
clone size: NA; V gene: TRBV7-9; J gene: TRBJ1-1; D gene: TRBD1; CDR3 DNA: TGTGCCAGCAGCCCTCAGCTGGGACAGGGAAGGGCGAACACTGAAGCTTTCTTT; CDR3 protein: CASSPQLGQGRANTEAFF
clone size: NA; V gene: TRBV3-1; J gene: TRBJ1-6; D gene: NA; CDR3 DNA: TGTGCCAGCAGCCAACCGGGACGGTTCTATAATTCACCCCTCCACTTT; CDR3 protein: CASSQPGRFYNSPLHF
clone size: NA; V gene: TRBV27; J gene: TRBJ2-1; D gene: TRBD2; CDR3 DNA: TGTGCCAGCAGTTCATCGAGCGGGAGCCCACGTGAGCAGTTCTTC; CDR3 protein: CASSSSSGSPREQFF
clone size: NA; V gene: TRBV9; J gene: TRBJ1-6; D gene: TRBD1; CDR3 DNA: TGTGCCAGCAGCTCAGACAGGGGGCAAGTTTATAATTCACCCCTCCACTTT; CDR3 protein: CASSSDRGQVYNSPLHF
clone size: few; V gene: TRBV6-1; J gene: TRBJ2-2; D gene: NA; CDR3 DNA: TGTGCCAGCAGGGCGGGGACGGGGGAGCTGTTTTTT; CDR3 protein: CASRAGTGELFF
clone size: few; V gene: TRBV28; J gene: TRBJ1-2; D gene: NA; CDR3 DNA: TGTGCTAGCGACGATTACAGCTATGGCTACACCTTC; CDR3 protein: CASDDYSYGYTF
clone size: NA; V gene: TRBV27; J gene: TRBJ1-4; D gene: NA; CDR3 DNA: TGTGCCAGCAGTCCCCTCAGGGAGCGACATGAAAAACTGTTTTTT; CDR3 protein: CASSPLRERHEKLFF
clone size: NA; V gene: TRBV12-5; J gene: TRBJ2-1; D gene: TRBD1; CDR3 DNA: TGTGCTAGTGGCGGAGGACAGGGTTTTGGTGAGCAGTTCTTC; CDR3 protein: CASGGGQGFGEQFF
clone size: once; V gene: TRBV7-9; J gene: TRBJ2-1; D gene: TRBD2; CDR3 DNA: TGTGCCAGCATCCACCAGGGTGCGGGAGGAACCTACAATGAGCAGTTCTTC; CDR3 protein: CASIHQGAGGTYNEQFF
clone size: NA; V gene: TRBV20-1; J gene: TRBJ2-3; D gene: NA; CDR3 DNA: TGCAGTGCTAGAGGTCGGTATTTTGGGACTAGCACAGATACGCAGTATTTT; CDR3 protein: CSARGRYFGTSTDTQYF
clone size: once; V gene: TRBV4-2; J gene: TRBJ2-1; D gene: NA; CDR3 DNA: TGTGCCAGCAGCCAAGAGGTCCTGTACAATGAGCAGTTCTTC; CDR3 protein: CASSQEVLYNEQFF
clone size: NA; V gene: TRBV27; J gene: TRBJ2-4; D gene: NA; CDR3 DNA: TGTGCCTCCGGGTTAGCCAAAAACATTCAGTACTTC; CDR3 protein: CASGLAKNIQYF
clone size: NA; V gene: TRBV7-9; J gene: TRBJ2-3; D gene: NA; CDR3 DNA: TGTGCCAGCAGCTTAAGGGGCCAAAACACAGATACGCAGTATTTT; CDR3 protein: CASSLRGQNTDTQYF
clone size: NA; V gene: TRBV7-6; J gene: TRBJ2-7; D gene: NA; CDR3 DNA: TGTGCCAGCAGCTTAGGAGATATCGGGGCGACCTACGAGCAGTACTTC; CDR3 protein: CASSLGDIGATYEQYF
clone size: NA; V gene: TRBV12-3/TRBV12-4; J gene: TRBJ2-2; D gene: NA; CDR3 DNA: TGTGCCAGCAGTTTACAATTGGGTTCCGGGGAGCTGTTTTTT; CDR3 protein: CASSLQLGSGELFF
clone size: NA; V gene: TRBV27; J gene: TRBJ2-7; D gene: NA; CDR3 DNA: TGTGCCAGCAGTATTGGACCGATCCCTTCCTACGAGCAGTACTTC; CDR3 protein: CASSIGPIPSYEQYF